The source of this T cell receptor beta chain is a study of cytomegalovirus exposure and HLA in healthy donors. Overall study context: Earlier, approximately 190 million T cells were analyzed, and 117 million unique TCR beta sequences were found among them. Study observations and caveats: According to a later analysis, most TCR beta chains associated with CMV appeared HLA-restricted.

As for this clone: Its antigen is unknown.

It was with 60 Vbeta and 13 Jbeta primers that the PCR ran. Repertoires were generated with immunoSEQ multiplex PCR, while TCRdb's copy carries only in-frame clones and drops some. The sample records tens of thousands of clones, roughly three quarters being singletons. V gave up 6 bases and J gave up 12 bases, with 17 bases separating them. The germline gives CDR1 SNHLY, CDR2 FYNNEI. The CDR3 covers 12 residues. Sequencing was carried out using PBMCs. The rearrangement uses TRBV2 and TRBJ1-2, with D hard to call. The sequence was obtained from a man aged 25 to 40 in good health and CMV-seronegative. The CDR3, as DNA: TGTGCCAGCAGACCTACATCTGAGGTGCACACCTTC. Amino acid sequence: CASRPTSEVHTF. The entire variable domain, with the rest obtained from reference TRBV2 and TRBJ1-2, is as follows: EPEVTQTPSHQVTQMGQEVILRCVPISNHLYFYWYRQILGQKVEFLVSFYNNEISEKSEIFDDQFSVERPDGSNFTLKIRSTKLEDSAMYFCASRPTSEVHTFGSGTRLTVV.